The T cell receptor beta chain under discussion was sequenced for a study of OX40 agonist ivuxolimab in advanced cancers. Background on the study: Three patients showed partial responses: one hepatocellular carcinoma and two cutaneous melanoma cases. The study, taken as a whole, reports: At 0.1 to 3.0 mg/kg and by week 6, clonal expansion occurred in CD4+ and CD8+ blood T cells. Averaged across samples, CD8+ T cells carried more expanded clones than CD4+ did.

Germline-derived CDR1 and CDR2 are KGHSH and LQKENI. The V end lost 4 bases, the J end lost 8 bases, and 11 bases lay between the germline ends. This CDR3 comprises 12 residues. Clones were sequenced by immunoSEQ multiplex PCR, and TCRdb holds only the in-frame ones, with some missing. The data contain tens of thousands of clones, 70% to 85% of them singletons. Of note for this clone: The antigen is not known.

Sequencing was performed on CD4+ or CD8+ T cells sorted from blood, taken in a trial of the OX40 agonist ivuxolimab. The V and J genes are TRBV18 and TRBJ1-1, with D hard to call. The sequence came from an adult with an advanced solid tumor such as melanoma, head and neck, liver or kidney cancer. This CDR3 is CASSLEQPEAFF. CDR3 DNA: TGTGCCAGCTCACTCGAGCAGCCCGAAGCTTTCTTT.